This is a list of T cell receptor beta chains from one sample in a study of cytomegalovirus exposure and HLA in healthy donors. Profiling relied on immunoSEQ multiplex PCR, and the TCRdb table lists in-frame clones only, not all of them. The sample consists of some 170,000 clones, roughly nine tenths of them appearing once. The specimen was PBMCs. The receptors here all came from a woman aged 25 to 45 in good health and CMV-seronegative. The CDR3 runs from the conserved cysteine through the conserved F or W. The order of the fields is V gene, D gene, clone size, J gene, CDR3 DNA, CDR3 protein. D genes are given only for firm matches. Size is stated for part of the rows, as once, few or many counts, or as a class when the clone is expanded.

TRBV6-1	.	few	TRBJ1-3	TGTGCCAGCAGCCGAGGAACTGGAAACACCATATATTTT	CASSRGTGNTIYF
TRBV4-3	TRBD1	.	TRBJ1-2	TGCGCCAGCAGCCCCGGGGACAGCGGGAACTATGGCTACACCTTC	CASSPGDSGNYGYTF
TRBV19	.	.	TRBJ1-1	TGTGCCAGTAGTACTGAAGCTTTCTTT	CASSTEAFF
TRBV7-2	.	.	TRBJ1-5	TGTGCCAGCAGCCTTAGAGGGGCGGATAGCAATCAGCCCCAGCATTTT	CASSLRGADSNQPQHF
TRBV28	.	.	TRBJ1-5	TGTGCCAGCACTCCCCAGCGGGGCAATCAGCCCCAGCATTTT	CASTPQRGNQPQHF
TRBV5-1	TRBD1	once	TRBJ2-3	TGCGCCAGCAGCTTCAGACAGGGGGCATTGGATACGCAGTATTTT	CASSFRQGALDTQYF
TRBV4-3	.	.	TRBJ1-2	TGCGCCAGCAGCCAAGATCTTGAGGGGCTGAACTATGGCTACACCTTC	CASSQDLEGLNYGYTF
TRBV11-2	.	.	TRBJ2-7	TGTGCCAGCAGCCACAGTCAACTCTACGAGCAGTACTTC	CASSHSQLYEQYF
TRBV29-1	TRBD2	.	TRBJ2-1	TGCAGCGTTGGACGAGGGAGGGCCGGTGAGCAGTTCTTC	CSVGRGRAGEQFF
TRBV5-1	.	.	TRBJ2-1	TGCGCCAGTTCCGGGGGAGATCACTACAATGAGCAGTTCTTC	CASSGGDHYNEQFF
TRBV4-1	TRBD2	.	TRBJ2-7	TGCGCCAGCAGCCAAGGACTAGCGGACTCCTACGAGCAGTACTTC	CASSQGLADSYEQYF
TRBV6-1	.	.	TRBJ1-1	TGTGCCAGCAGTGAAGTGAACACTGAAGCTTTCTTT	CASSEVNTEAFF
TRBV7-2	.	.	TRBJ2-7	TGTGCCAGCAGCCTCCGGGAAGGGGAGCAGTACTTC	CASSLREGEQYF
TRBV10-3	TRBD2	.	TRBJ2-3	TGTGCCATCAGTGAGTTATTAGCGGGGGGGCTGGATACGCAGTATTTT	CAISELLAGGLDTQYF
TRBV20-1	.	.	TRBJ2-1	TGCAGTGTGCAGGTTACGGATGAGCAGTTCTTC	CSVQVTDEQFF
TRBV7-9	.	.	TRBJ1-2	TGTGCCAGCGAGGGGGTCGGTCATGGCTACACCTTC	CASEGVGHGYTF
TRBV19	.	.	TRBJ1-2	TGTGCCAGCGGACAAAGGGGAGACTATGGCTACACCTTC	CASGQRGDYGYTF
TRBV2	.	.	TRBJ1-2	TGTGCCAGCAGTGAACGGACGGAATTTAACTATGGCTACACCTTC	CASSERTEFNYGYTF
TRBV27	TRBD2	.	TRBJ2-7	TGTGCCAGCAGTTTAGTAGCGGGGCCCAGCTCCTACGAGCAGTACTTC	CASSLVAGPSSYEQYF
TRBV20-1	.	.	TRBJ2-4	TGCAGTGCCGCGGGATCCCAGTACTTC	CSAAGSQYF
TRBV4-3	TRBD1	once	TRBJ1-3	TGCGCCAGCAGCCAAGATCCCCTCCCGACAGGGGTACACGGAAACACCATATATTTT	CASSQDPLPTGVHGNTIYF
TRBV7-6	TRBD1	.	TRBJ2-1	TGTGCCAGCAGCTTAGACAGGGGGCGAGACAGAAATGAGCAGTTCTTC	CASSLDRGRDRNEQFF
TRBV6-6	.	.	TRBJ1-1	TGTGCCAGCAGTACCCCTGGGCGGAGTGAAGCTTTCTTT	CASSTPGRSEAFF
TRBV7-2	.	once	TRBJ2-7	TGTGCCAGCAGCTTAGCCCCGAATCAGTACGAGCAGTACTTC	CASSLAPNQYEQYF
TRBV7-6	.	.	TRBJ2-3	TGTGCCAGCAGCCCCGGGGGGCGCACAGATACGCAGTATTTT	CASSPGGRTDTQYF
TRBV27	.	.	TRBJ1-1	TGTGCCATCCCCTCTACGGCCCAGGGCAGGGACACTGAAGCTTTCTTT	CAIPSTAQGRDTEAFF
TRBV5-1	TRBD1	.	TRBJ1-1	TGCGCCAGCAGCTTGGATACAGGGGGGGTCTCTGAAGCTTTCTTT	CASSLDTGGVSEAFF
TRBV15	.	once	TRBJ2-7	TGTGCCACCAGCAGAGGGGGGGACGAGCAGTACTTC	CATSRGGDEQYF
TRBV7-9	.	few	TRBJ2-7	TGTGCCAGCAGCGCTCGCGGAACACACTCCTACGAGCAGTACTTC	CASSARGTHSYEQYF
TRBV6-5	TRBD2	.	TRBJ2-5	TGTGCCAGCAGCCCCAGCGGGGGGTACCAAGAGACCCAGTACTTC	CASSPSGGYQETQYF
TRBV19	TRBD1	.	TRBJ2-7	TGTGCCAGTAGCCCGGACAGGGAAGGGCCCGACGAGCAGTACTTC	CASSPDREGPDEQYF
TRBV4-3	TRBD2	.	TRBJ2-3	TGCGCCAGCAGCCAAGATCCCGGGGGGGCGGCAGATACGCAGTATTTT	CASSQDPGGAADTQYF
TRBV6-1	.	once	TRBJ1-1	TGTGCCAGCAGTCATCTGAGGTCCGAAGCTTTCTTT	CASSHLRSEAFF
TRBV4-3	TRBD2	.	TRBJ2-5	TGCGCCAGCAGCCAAGGGACTCCGGGACTATTGTACCAAGAGACCCAGTACTTC	CASSQGTPGLLYQETQYF
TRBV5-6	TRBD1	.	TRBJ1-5	TGTGCCAGCACCAGGGGGGGCAATCAGCCCCAGCATTTT	CASTRGGNQPQHF
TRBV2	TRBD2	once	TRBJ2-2	TGTGCCAGCCAGGGGTCGGCGGGAGGTACCGGGGAGCTGTTTTTT	CASQGSAGGTGELFF
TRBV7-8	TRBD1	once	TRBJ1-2	TGTGCCAGCAGCTTAGACGACAGGGGGCTTATTTCTGGCTACACCTTC	CASSLDDRGLISGYTF
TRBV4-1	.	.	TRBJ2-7	TGCGCCAGCAGCCAGCACCCGGAGGGGCTGTTGAGGCAGTACTTC	CASSQHPEGLLRQYF
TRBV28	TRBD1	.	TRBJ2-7	TGTGCCGTGACAGGGGGAGGTGTAGGCGAGCAGTACTTC	CAVTGGGVGEQYF
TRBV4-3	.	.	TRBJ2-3	TGCGCCAGCAGCCAAGATAGGGGCACAGATACGCAGTATTTT	CASSQDRGTDTQYF
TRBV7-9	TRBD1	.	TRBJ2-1	TGTGCCAGCAGCGTCGAGATACAGGGGAATGAGCAGTTCTTC	CASSVEIQGNEQFF
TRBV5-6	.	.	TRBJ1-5	TGTGCCAGCAGCCCCGGACAGATCGGTCAGCCCCAGCATTTT	CASSPGQIGQPQHF
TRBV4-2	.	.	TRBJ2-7	TGTGCCAGCAGCCAAGTTCATTGGCGGGACCGGTACGAGCAGTACTTC	CASSQVHWRDRYEQYF
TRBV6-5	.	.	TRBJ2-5	TGTGCCAGCGGTGGGAGACGCCAAGAGACCCAGTACTTC	CASGGRRQETQYF
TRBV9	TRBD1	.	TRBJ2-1	TGTGCCAGCAGCGCGGGGACAGGGGTTACCTACAATGAGCAGTTCTTC	CASSAGTGVTYNEQFF
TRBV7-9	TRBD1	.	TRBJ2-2	TGTGCCAGCAGCTTTATCCCGGACAGGGGCGGGGAGCTGTTTTTT	CASSFIPDRGGELFF
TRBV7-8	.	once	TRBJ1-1	TGTGCCAGCAGCTTAGTCGGGAGTTTGAACACTGAAGCTTTCTTT	CASSLVGSLNTEAFF
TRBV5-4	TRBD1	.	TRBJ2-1	TGTGCCAGCAGCTTAAAAACCGGGACAGACACCTACAATGAGCAGTTCTTC	CASSLKTGTDTYNEQFF
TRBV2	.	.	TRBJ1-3	TGTGCCAGCAGACAAAGAGACGGAATGAGCTCTGGAAACACCATATATTTT	CASRQRDGMSSGNTIYF
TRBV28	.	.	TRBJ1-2	TGTGCCAGCAGTTTAATGACTAACTATGGCTACACCTTC	CASSLMTNYGYTF